The 16 T cell receptor beta chains in this list originate from one sample, sequenced in a study of CD8 T cells in Susac syndrome. RNA totalling about 0.45 to 1 ug underwent reverse transcription with random hexamers. TCRdb redid the calling of the immunoSEQ multiplex PCR reads with MiXCR, one entry per CDR3 protein. The table includes approximately 270,000 distinct CDR3 sequences, 90% to 95% detected once. Sequencing input: CD4+ T cells from PBMCs. The source is a human donor with multiple sclerosis.

V and J are TRBV5-4 and TRBJ1-1, with D tentatively TRBD1 (6 bases). CDR3 length: 14 amino acids. Per the germline V gene, CDR1 is SGHNT and CDR2 is YYREEE (reference sequence). Trimming shortened V by 6 bases and J by 5 bases, and 17 bases separated the two germline ends. CDR3: CASTQGQGRTEAFF. The CDR3 nucleotides read TGTGCCAGCACCCAGGGGCAGGGAAGAACTGAAGCTTTCTTT. Looking up the rest from reference TRBV5-4 and TRBJ1-1 gives the full variable domain: ETGVTQSPTHLIKTRGQQVTLRCSSQSGHNTVSWYQQALGQGPQFIFQYYREEENGRGNFPPRFSGLQFPNYSSELNVNALELDDSALYLCASTQGQGRTEAFFGQGTRLTVV.

The rearrangement joins TRBV7-9 to TRBJ2-6, with 12 bases that match TRBD2. V was clipped by 3 bases and J by 1 base; unmatched bases: 7. Germline CDR1 SEHNR, CDR2 FQNEAQ (reference sequence). The CDR3 runs 19 residues. The CDR3 bases are TGTGCCAGCAGCTTGTGGACTAGCGGGAAAACTTCTGGGGCCAACGTCCTGACTTTC. The encoded protein is CASSLWTSGKTSGANVLTF.

The V gene is TRBV20-1, the J gene TRBJ1-2; D is unclear. Germline CDR1 is DFQATT and CDR2 is SNEGSKA (reference sequence). Trimming took off 2 bases at V and 2 bases at J, with 12 bases between the two ends. The CDR3 length is 14 residues. The CDR3: CSARLVGGNYGYTF. CDR3 sequence (DNA): TGCAGTGCTAGACTAGTGGGAGGAAACTATGGCTACACCTTC.

V is TRBV19 and J is TRBJ1-3, with D possibly matching TRBD1 (6 bases). This CDR3 spans 14 amino acids. The germline gives CDR1 LNHDA, CDR2 SQIVND (reference sequence). With 5 bases removed from V and 3 bases from J, the gap between germline ends came to 11 bases. In DNA, the CDR3 is TGTGCCAGTAGTTACCGGGACATTGGAAACACCATATATTTT. As protein: CASSYRDIGNTIYF.

The V gene is TRBV12-3 or TRBV12-4, the J gene TRBJ2-4, with unresolved D. The CDR3 spans 13 residues. V dropped 3 bases and J dropped 12 bases, with 15 bases sitting between them. The CDR3 protein is CASSFRWNGAQYF. CDR3 in DNA: TGTGCCAGCAGTTTCCGGTGGAATGGAGCTCAGTACTTC.

Only one count was recorded for this clonotype. This chain links TRBV29-1 with TRBJ1-2, with a tentative D call TRBD1 (6 bases). Germline CDR1 is SQVTM and CDR2 is ANQGSEA. Trimming pared 6 bases from V and 0 bases from J, leaving 11 bases between. This CDR3 has 13 amino acids. The CDR3 reads CSVVQGPNYGYTF. The CDR3 DNA sequence: TGCAGCGTAGTACAGGGACCTAACTATGGCTACACCTTC.

This clonotype was seen once. The V call is TRBV19, the J call TRBJ2-5, with D possibly matching TRBD1 (6 bases). The CDR3 runs 16 residues. The germline V gene has CDR1 LNHDA and CDR2 SQIVND (reference sequence). V was pared by 4 bases and J by 3 bases, with 18 bases between. The CDR3 coding sequence is TGTGCCAGTAGTACTCGACAGGTTTGGGTAGAAGAGACCCAGTACTTC. This sequence encodes CASSTRQVWVEETQYF.

This CDR3 reads CASSQTYRTRGNEQFF. DNA of the CDR3: TGTGCCAGCAGCCAGACCTATAGGACTAGAGGGAATGAGCAGTTCTTC. The rearrangement uses TRBV11-2 and TRBJ2-1; 7 nucleotides agree with TRBD2. There are 16 residues in the CDR3. V lost 5 bases to trimming and J lost 7 bases; unmatched junction nucleotides: 14. The germline V gene has CDR1 SGHAT and CDR2 FQNNGV.

The chain joins TRBV12-3 or TRBV12-4 to TRBJ2-5; perhaps D is TRBD1 or TRBD2 (5 bases each). The CDR3 length is 14 residues. Trimming took 2 bases from V and 3 from J, leaving 10 bases between them. CDR3 bases: TGTGCCAGCAGTTTAAGCGGCAGGGAAGAGACCCAGTACTTC. It is translated as CASSLSGREETQYF.

This clonotype appeared a single time. The genes are TRBV7-9 and TRBJ2-7; the D gene is possibly TRBD1 (6 bases). Germline CDR1 and CDR2: SEHNR and FQNEAQ (reference sequence). CDR3 length equals 13 residues. Trimming pared 4 bases from V and 6 bases from J, leaving 13 bases between. In DNA, the CDR3 is TGTGCCAGCAGCTCGTACAGGGTTCCCGAGCAGTACGTC. Translation: CASSSYRVPEQYV.

The gene calls are TRBV9 and TRBJ2-3, with 8 bases identical to TRBD1. The trim removed 4 bases at V and 2 bases at J, leaving 12 bases unmatched. The CDR3 has 17 amino acids. Germline assignment: CDR1 SGDLS and CDR2 YYNGEE. The CDR3 region has the DNA TGTGCCAGCAGCTCCAGGCCCAGGGGGCAGATCACAGATACGCAGTATTTT. Its protein is CASSSRPRGQITDTQYF.

This sequence joins TRBV29-1 and TRBJ1-1, with 7 bases matching TRBD1. V was clipped by 7 bases and J by 3 bases; unmatched bases: 8. The germline gives CDR1 SQVTM, CDR2 ANQGSEA. The CDR3 loop spans 13 amino acids. CDR3: CSGGTDGDTEAFF. In nucleotides, the CDR3 is TGCAGCGGAGGGACAGACGGTGACACTGAAGCTTTCTTT.

V and J are TRBV2 and TRBJ1-2; D might be TRBD1 (6 bases). The V end was cut by 3 bases, the J end by 12 bases, with 17 bases between. This CDR3 spans 13 amino acids. CDR1 is SNHLY and CDR2 is FYNNEI in the germline V gene. CDR3 DNA: TGTGCCAGCAGTGAGATGGGCAGGGGAGAGGACACCTTC. It codes for CASSEMGRGEDTF.

The gene calls are TRBV12-3 or TRBV12-4 and TRBJ1-1; no firm D call. V gave up 11 bases and J gave up 5 bases, with 9 bases separating them. The CDR3 totals 10 residues. The CDR3 DNA is TGTGCCGTAGTGGGAACTGAAGCTTTCTTT. The encoded protein is CAVVGTEAFF.

CDR3 residues: CAWSRNSGASGTQYF. Here the CDR3 DNA reads TGTGCCTGGAGTCGAAATAGCGGGGCCTCGGGTACGCAGTATTTT. The chain links TRBV30 to TRBJ2-3; 8 bases map to TRBD2. Per the germline V gene, CDR1 is GTSNPN and CDR2 is SVGIG (reference sequence). V was clipped by 2 bases and J by 8 bases; unmatched bases: 12. The CDR3 length is 15 residues.

The chain has TRBV3-1 and TRBJ2-3; 7 bases map to TRBD2. Germline CDR1 LGHDT, CDR2 YNNKEL (reference sequence). The ends lost 1 base at V and 4 bases at J; junction bases unmatched: 5. The CDR3 covers 15 residues. For the CDR3, the DNA is TGTGCCAGCAGCCAAGGGACTAGGGGTTCAGATACGCAGTATTTT. Its protein product is CASSQGTRGSDTQYF.